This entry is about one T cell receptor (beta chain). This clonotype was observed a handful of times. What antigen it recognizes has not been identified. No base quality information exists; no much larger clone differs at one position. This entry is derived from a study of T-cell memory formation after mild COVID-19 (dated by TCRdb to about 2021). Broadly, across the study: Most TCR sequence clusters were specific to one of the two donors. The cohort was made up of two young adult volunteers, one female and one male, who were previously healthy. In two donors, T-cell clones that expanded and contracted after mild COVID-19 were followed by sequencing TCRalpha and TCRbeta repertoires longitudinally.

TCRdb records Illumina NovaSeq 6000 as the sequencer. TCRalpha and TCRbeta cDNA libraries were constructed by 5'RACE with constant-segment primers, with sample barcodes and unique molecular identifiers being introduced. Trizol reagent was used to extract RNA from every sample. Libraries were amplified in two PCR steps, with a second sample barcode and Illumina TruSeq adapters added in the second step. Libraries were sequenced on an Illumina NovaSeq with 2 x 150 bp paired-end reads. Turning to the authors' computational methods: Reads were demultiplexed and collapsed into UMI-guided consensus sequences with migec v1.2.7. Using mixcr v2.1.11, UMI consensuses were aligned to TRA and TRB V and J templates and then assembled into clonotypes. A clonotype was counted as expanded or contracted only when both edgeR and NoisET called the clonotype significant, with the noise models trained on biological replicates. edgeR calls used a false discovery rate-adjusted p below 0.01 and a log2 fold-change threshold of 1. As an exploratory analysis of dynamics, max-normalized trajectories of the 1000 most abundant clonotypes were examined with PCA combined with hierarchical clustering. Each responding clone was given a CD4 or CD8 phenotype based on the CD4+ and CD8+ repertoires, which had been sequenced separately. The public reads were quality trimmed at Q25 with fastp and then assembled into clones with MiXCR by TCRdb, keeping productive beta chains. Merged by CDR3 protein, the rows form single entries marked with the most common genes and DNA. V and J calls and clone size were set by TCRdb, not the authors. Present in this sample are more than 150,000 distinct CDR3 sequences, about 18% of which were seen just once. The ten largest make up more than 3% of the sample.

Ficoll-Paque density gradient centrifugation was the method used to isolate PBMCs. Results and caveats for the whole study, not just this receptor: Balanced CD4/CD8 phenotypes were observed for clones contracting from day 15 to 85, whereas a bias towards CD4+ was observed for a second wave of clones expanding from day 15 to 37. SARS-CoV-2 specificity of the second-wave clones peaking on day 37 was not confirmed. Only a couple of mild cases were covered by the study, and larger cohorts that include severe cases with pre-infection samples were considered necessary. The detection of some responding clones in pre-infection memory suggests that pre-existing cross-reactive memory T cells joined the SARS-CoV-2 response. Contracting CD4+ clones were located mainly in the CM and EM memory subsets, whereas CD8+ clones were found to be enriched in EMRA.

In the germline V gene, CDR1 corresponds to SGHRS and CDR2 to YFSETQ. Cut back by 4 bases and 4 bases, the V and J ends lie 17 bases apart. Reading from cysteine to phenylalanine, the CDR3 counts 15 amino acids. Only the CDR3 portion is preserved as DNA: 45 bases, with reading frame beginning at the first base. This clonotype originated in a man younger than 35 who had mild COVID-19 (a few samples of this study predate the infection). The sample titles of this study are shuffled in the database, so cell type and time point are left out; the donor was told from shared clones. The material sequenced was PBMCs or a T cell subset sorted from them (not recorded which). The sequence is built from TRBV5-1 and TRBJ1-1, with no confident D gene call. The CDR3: CASSPASDGSTEAFF. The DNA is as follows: TGCGCCAGCAGCCCCGCGTCCGATGGCAGCACTGAAGCTTTCTTT.